The next 27 T cell receptor beta chains were all read from a single sample in a study of T cell responses to AZD1222 COVID-19 vaccine. The repertoire was sequenced with immunoSEQ multiplex PCR; TCRdb's copy has only in-frame clones and lacks some. This sample's table has 150,000 or so clones. Sequenced input: peripheral blood. These receptors all come from an adult in good health.

V gene TRBV25-1 combines with J gene TRBJ1-1, with D perhaps matching TRBD1 (5 bases). Looked up from germline, CDR1 is MGHDK and CDR2 is SYGVNS. This CDR3 is 16 amino acids long. Trimming pared 6 bases from V and 3 bases from J, leaving 20 bases between. CDR3 bases: TGTGCCAGCAGGCTCGGCGGGGCCAGCTGGGACACTGAAGCTTTCTTT. This sequence encodes CASRLGGASWDTEAFF.

V is TRBV9 and J is TRBJ2-1; D could derive from TRBD1 or TRBD2 (5 bases each). In germline, CDR1 is SGDLS, CDR2 YYNGEE. The CDR3 consists of 17 residues. V was trimmed by 2 bases and J by 1 base, leaving 16 bases between them. CDR3 nucleotides: TGTGCCAGCAGCGTGGGTTTCGGGACGATATCCTACAATGAGCAGTTCTTC. Amino acid sequence: CASSVGFGTISYNEQFF.

The V gene is TRBV9, the J gene TRBJ1-6; D unclear. The V and J ends lost 3 bases and 8 bases respectively, with 12 bases between them. The CDR3 is 14 amino acids. Germline V lookup: CDR1 SGDLS, CDR2 YYNGEE. CDR3 in DNA: TGTGCCAGCAGCGCCTTCGGCCCTTATTCACCCCTCCACTTT. Encoded protein: CASSAFGPYSPLHF.

CDR3 DNA: TGTGCCAGCAGCAGTAGCGGGGACACAGATACGCAGTATTTT. It is translated as CASSSSGDTDTQYF. The V call is TRBV7-6, the J call TRBJ2-3; 8 bases agree with TRBD2. The CDR3 totals 14 residues. Trimming removed 5 bases from V and 2 bases from J; junction bases left unmatched: 3. CDR1 SGHVS and CDR2 FNYEAQ come from the germline V gene.

For the CDR3, the DNA is TGTGCCTGGAGTGAATTCCGGGGGAACATCTATGGCTACACCTTC. Protein sequence: CAWSEFRGNIYGYTF. The chain combines TRBV30 with TRBJ1-2, with D tentatively TRBD1 (5 bases). CDR3 size: 15 residues. CDR1 GTSNPN and CDR2 SVGIG come from the germline V gene (reference sequence). The V gene lost 1 base and the J gene lost 4 bases, with 16 bases spanning the gap.

The rearrangement links TRBV3-1 (or the pseudogene TRBV3-2) to TRBJ2-1, with 8 bases lining up with TRBD2. In germline, CDR1 is LGHDT, CDR2 YNNKEL (reference sequence). CDR3 size: 15 residues. Trimming took 7 bases from V and 0 from J; bases not matched to a gene: 5. CDR3 residues: CASTFRGGSYNEQFF. The CDR3 DNA is TGTGCCAGCACTTTCCGGGGGGGCTCCTACAATGAGCAGTTCTTC.

The V and J genes are TRBV13 and TRBJ1-6; unclear D gene. V was shortened by 2 bases and J by 8 bases, with 13 bases between the two germline ends. Per germline, CDR1 PRHDT and CDR2 FYEKMQ (reference sequence). The CDR3 has 15 residues. CDR3 nucleotides: TGTGCCAGCAGCTTAAGGTCGGCAGGTGATTCACCCCTCCACTTT. Encoded protein: CASSLRSAGDSPLHF. Full variable domain (outside the CDR3, taken from reference TRBV13 and TRBJ1-6): AAGVIQSPRHLIKEKRETATLKCYPIPRHDTVYWYQQGPGQDPQFLISFYEKMQSDKGSIPDRFSAQQFSDYHSELNMSSLELGDSALYFCASSLRSAGDSPLHFGNGTRLTVT.

The chain employs TRBV7-8 and TRBJ2-1; TRBD2 matches 7 bases. Germline V gene sequence: CDR1 SGHVS, CDR2 FQNEAQ. Trimming cost V 2 bases and J 3 bases; bases outside gene matches: 4. This CDR3 has 15 amino acids. The CDR3 sequence: CASSLSGGGYNEQFF. The CDR3 region has the DNA TGTGCCAGCAGCTTAAGTGGGGGGGGCTACAATGAGCAGTTCTTC.

The chain is built from TRBV14 and TRBJ2-1; TRBD1 might be the D (6 bases). Trimming left V 4 bases short and J 0 bases short, with 10 bases between. There are 15 residues in the CDR3. Germline CDR1 SGHDN, CDR2 FVKESK. In DNA form, the CDR3 reads TGTGCCAGCAGCCTTACAGGGAGCTCCTACAATGAGCAGTTCTTC. Translating gives CASSLTGSSYNEQFF.

V and J are TRBV27 and TRBJ1-4; TRBD1 is a possible D gene (5 bases). The CDR3 totals 14 residues. Per the germline V gene, CDR1 is MNHEY and CDR2 is SMNVEV (reference sequence). Between the trimmed V and J ends, which lost 8 bases and 10 bases, there was a span of 20 bases. DNA of the CDR3: TGTGCCAGCGCCGTGGGGGGTCCGAGCGCAAAACTGTTTTTT. It translates to CASAVGGPSAKLFF.

The chain employs TRBV6-6 and TRBJ2-1, with D unclear. Germline-derived CDR1 and CDR2 are MNHNY and SVGAGI (reference sequence). With 7 bases removed from V and 8 bases from J, the gap between germline ends came to 15 bases. CDR3 size: 13 residues. CDR3 sequence: CASTIPPLDEQFF. The CDR3 nucleotides are TGTGCCAGCACTATCCCCCCACTCGATGAGCAGTTCTTC.

The rearrangement joins TRBV4-2 to TRBJ2-1; 10 nucleotides match TRBD2. The J segment lost 7 bases and the V segment lost 1 base, leaving 7 bases of the junction unmatched. The CDR3 runs 16 residues. CDR1 is LGHNA, CDR2 YNFKEQ, per germline. As DNA, the CDR3 is TGTGCCAGCAGCCAAGGTGATAGCGGGGGGTGGAATGAGCAGTTCTTC. The encoded protein is CASSQGDSGGWNEQFF.

The gene calls are TRBV5-1 and TRBJ1-1; D is undetermined. V lost 0 bases and J 7 bases, leaving 7 bases between the germline ends. Germline CDR1 is SGHRS and CDR2 is YFSETQ. The CDR3 contains 12 residues. CDR3 protein: CASSLGGYEAFF. CDR3 coding DNA: TGCGCCAGCAGCTTGGGAGGATATGAAGCTTTCTTT. Full variable domain (remainder filled in from reference TRBV5-1 and TRBJ1-1): KAGVTQTPRYLIKTRGQQVTLSCSPISGHRSVSWYQQTPGQGLQFLFEYFSETQRNKGNFPGRFSGRQFSNSRSEMNVSTLELGDSALYLCASSLGGYEAFFGQGTRLTVV.

The J gene is TRBJ2-7, the V gene TRBV7-9; weak D call: TRBD1 (5 bases). V was shortened by 5 bases and J by 5 bases, with 10 bases between the two germline ends. CDR1 is SEHNR, CDR2 FQNEAQ, per germline (reference sequence). This CDR3 contains 12 residues. DNA of the CDR3: TGTGCCAGCAGCCAGGGAACTAACGAGCAGTACTTC. Translated, it gives CASSQGTNEQYF.

CDR3 sequence reads: CASSRQGGYEQYF. The CDR3 nucleotides are TGTGCCAGCAGCAGACAGGGGGGCTACGAGCAGTACTTC. This chain links TRBV2 with TRBJ2-7; 9 bases align to TRBD1. CDR3 length: 13 residues. Germline V CDR1 and CDR2: SNHLY, FYNNEI. V shed 6 bases and J 3 bases; nucleotides not matched to a gene: 3.

The chain links TRBV6-5 to TRBJ1-5; 7 nucleotides line up with TRBD1. The J segment lost 4 bases and the V segment lost 5 bases, leaving 5 bases of the junction unmatched. The CDR3 is made up of 14 amino acids. CDR1 is MNHEY, CDR2 SVGAGI, per germline. This CDR3 reads CASSPGTENQPQHF. CDR3 sequence (DNA): TGTGCCAGCAGTCCCGGGACAGAAAATCAGCCCCAGCATTTT.

The V gene is TRBV7-3, the J gene TRBJ1-2, with a possible D match to TRBD1 (6 bases). The CDR3 is 16 amino acids. V lost 5 bases and J lost 4, with 20 bases in between. Germline V gene sequence: CDR1 SGHTA, CDR2 FQGTGA. The CDR3, as DNA: TGTGCCAGCAGCCCCGGGGCAGGGGATATGTCCTATGGCTACACCTTC. Translated, it gives CASSPGAGDMSYGYTF. The full variable domain, its missing parts supplied by reference TRBV7-3 and TRBJ1-2, is GAGVSQTPSNKVTEKGKYVELRCDPISGHTALYWYRQSLGQGPEFLIYFQGTGAADDSGLPNDRFFAVRPEGSVSTLKIQRTERGDSAVYLCASSPGAGDMSYGYTFGSGTRLTVV.

The chain carries TRBV6-6 and TRBJ1-1; 8 nucleotides align to TRBD1. The germline CDR1 and CDR2 sequences are MNHNY and SVGAGI (reference sequence). The CDR3 covers 15 residues. Trimming at V came to 5 bases and at J to 6 bases, leaving 11 bases not matched to a gene. CDR3 DNA: TGTGCCAGCAGTGGAGCCGGGACAGGTAAGCCTGAAGCTTTCTTT. Translation gives CASSGAGTGKPEAFF.

V and J are TRBV25-1 and TRBJ1-2; a weak D match, TRBD1 (5 bases). This CDR3 has 14 amino acids. Germline V gene sequence: CDR1 MGHDK, CDR2 SYGVNS. Trimming shortened V by 4 bases and J by 4 bases, and 13 bases separated the two germline ends. CDR3 loop: CASSGHGAFYGYTF. The DNA of the CDR3 is TGTGCCAGCAGTGGCCACGGGGCTTTCTATGGCTACACCTTC.

V gene TRBV5-8 combines with J gene TRBJ2-3; D possibly corresponds to TRBD1 (5 bases). V lost 0 bases and J 0 bases, leaving 8 bases between the germline ends. Germline assignment: CDR1 SGHTS and CDR2 YDEGEE. CDR3 size: 15 residues. This chain's CDR3 is CASSLVDSSTDTQYF. The CDR3, as DNA: TGTGCCAGCAGCTTGGTTGACAGTAGCACAGATACGCAGTATTTT.

The chain has TRBV5-1 and TRBJ1-1; 8 nucleotides align to TRBD1. V shed 5 bases, J shed 0 bases, and the junction held 12 bases outside the gene matches. This CDR3 spans 17 amino acids. The germline V gene encodes CDR1 SGHRS and CDR2 YFSETQ. As DNA, the CDR3 is TGCGCCAGCAGTCCATCCCTACAGGGGGGCATGAACACTGAAGCTTTCTTT. Protein product: CASSPSLQGGMNTEAFF.

The CDR3 nucleotides read TGTGCCAGCAGCAAACCGGGACAGGGGGCCAGTCAGTACTTC. It yields the protein CASSKPGQGASQYF. The chain has TRBV21-1 and TRBJ2-7; no check of the table's D call, TRBD1, against the DNA was made. TRBV21-1 is recorded as a pseudogene. The CDR3 spans 14 residues.

The J gene is TRBJ2-7, the V gene TRBV6-5; D may be TRBD2 (6 bases). V gave up 2 bases and J gave up 2 bases, with 13 bases separating them. This CDR3 comprises 15 residues. Germline CDR1 and CDR2: MNHEY and SVGAGI. This CDR3 is CASSYTGGEAYEQYF. CDR3 sequence (DNA): TGTGCCAGCAGTTACACAGGCGGGGAGGCCTACGAGCAGTACTTC.

The rearrangement uses TRBV9 and TRBJ2-1; D could derive from TRBD1 or TRBD2 (5 bases each). Germline CDR1 and CDR2: SGDLS and YYNGEE. The CDR3 covers 11 residues. V was clipped by 4 bases and J by 9 bases, with 8 bases between them. The CDR3 DNA is TGTGCCAGCAGCCAGAGGGGTGAGCAGTTCTTC. Translated: CASSQRGEQFF.

The V call is TRBV19, the J call TRBJ1-2; D gene uncertain. This CDR3 is 12 amino acids long. Per germline, CDR1 LNHDA and CDR2 SQIVND (reference sequence). Trimming took off 2 bases at V and 6 bases at J, with 7 bases between the two ends. CDR3 amino acids: CASSIRRDGYTF. Here the CDR3 DNA reads TGTGCCAGTAGTATACGCAGAGATGGCTACACCTTC.

The rearrangement uses TRBV3-1 (or the pseudogene TRBV3-2) and TRBJ1-2; 7 nucleotides line up with TRBD1. V was pared by 4 bases and J by 5 bases, with 10 bases of the junction left unmatched. Per germline, CDR1 LGHDT and CDR2 YNNKEL (reference sequence). The CDR3 has 15 residues. The CDR3, as DNA: TGTGCCAGCAGCCCCGCCGGGACAGCCGATTATGGCTACACCTTC. It yields the protein CASSPAGTADYGYTF.

J is TRBJ1-2 and V is TRBV18; possible D gene TRBD1, 6 bases. The CDR3 sequence is 13 residues long. CDR1 KGHSH and CDR2 LQKENI come from the germline V gene. V was cut by 2 bases and J by 4 bases, with 8 bases left in between. In DNA form, the CDR3 reads TGTGCCAGCTCACCAGGGGGCAGCTATGGCTACACCTTC. Translated, it gives CASSPGGSYGYTF.